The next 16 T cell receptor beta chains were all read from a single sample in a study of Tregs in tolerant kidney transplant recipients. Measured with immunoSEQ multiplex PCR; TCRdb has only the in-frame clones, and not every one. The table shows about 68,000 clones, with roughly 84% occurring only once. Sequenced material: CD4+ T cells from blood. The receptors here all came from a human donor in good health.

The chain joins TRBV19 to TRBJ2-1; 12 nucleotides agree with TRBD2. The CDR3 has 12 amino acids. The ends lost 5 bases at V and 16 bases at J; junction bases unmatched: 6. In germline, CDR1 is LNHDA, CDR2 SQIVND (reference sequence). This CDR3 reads CASSETSGSLFF. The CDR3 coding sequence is TGTGCCAGTAGTGAGACTAGCGGGAGCCTTTTCTTC.

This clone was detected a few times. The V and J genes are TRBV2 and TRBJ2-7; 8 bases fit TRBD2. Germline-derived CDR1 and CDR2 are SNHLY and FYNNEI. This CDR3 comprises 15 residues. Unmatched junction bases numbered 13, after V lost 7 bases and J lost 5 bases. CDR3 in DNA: TGTGCCAGCATGCGGGGGGAGCCCTATCCCCACGAGCAGTACTTC. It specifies CASMRGEPYPHEQYF.

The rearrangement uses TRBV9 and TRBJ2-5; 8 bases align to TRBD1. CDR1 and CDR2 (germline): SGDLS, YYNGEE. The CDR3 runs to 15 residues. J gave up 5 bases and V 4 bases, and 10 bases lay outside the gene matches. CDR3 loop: CASSTRTGLRETQYF. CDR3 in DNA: TGTGCCAGCAGCACCAGGACAGGGCTGAGGGAGACCCAGTACTTC.

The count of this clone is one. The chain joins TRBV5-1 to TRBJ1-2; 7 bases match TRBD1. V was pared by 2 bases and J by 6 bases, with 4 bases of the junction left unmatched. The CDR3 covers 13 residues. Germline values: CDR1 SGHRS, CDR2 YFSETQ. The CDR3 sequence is CASSFQGVDGYTF. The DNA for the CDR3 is TGCGCCAGCAGCTTCCAGGGGGTGGATGGCTACACCTTC.

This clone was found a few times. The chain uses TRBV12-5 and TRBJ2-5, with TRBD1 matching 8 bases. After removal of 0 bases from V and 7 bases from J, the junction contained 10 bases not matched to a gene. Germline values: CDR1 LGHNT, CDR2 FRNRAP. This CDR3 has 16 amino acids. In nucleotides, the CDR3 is TGTGCTAGTGGTTTGGTAGGGACAGGCAGTCTGGGGACCCAGTACTTC. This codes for CASGLVGTGSLGTQYF.

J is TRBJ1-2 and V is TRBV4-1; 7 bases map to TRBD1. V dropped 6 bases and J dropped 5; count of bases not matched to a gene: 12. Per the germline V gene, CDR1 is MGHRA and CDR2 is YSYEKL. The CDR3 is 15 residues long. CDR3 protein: CASSLSQTGLYGYTF. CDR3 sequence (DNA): TGCGCCAGCAGTCTAAGCCAGACAGGGCTTTATGGCTACACCTTC.

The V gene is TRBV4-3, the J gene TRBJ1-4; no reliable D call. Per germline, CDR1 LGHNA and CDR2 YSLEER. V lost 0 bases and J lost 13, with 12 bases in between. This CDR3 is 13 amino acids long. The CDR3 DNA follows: TGCGCCAGCAGCCAAGAACCTCTCTCTGGACTGTTTTTT. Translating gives CASSQEPLSGLFF.

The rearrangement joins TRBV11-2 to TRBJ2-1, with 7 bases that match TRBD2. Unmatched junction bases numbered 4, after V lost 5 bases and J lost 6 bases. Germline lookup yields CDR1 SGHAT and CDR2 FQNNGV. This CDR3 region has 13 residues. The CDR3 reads CASSPGGSNEQFF. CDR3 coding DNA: TGTGCCAGCAGCCCCGGGGGGAGCAATGAGCAGTTCTTC.

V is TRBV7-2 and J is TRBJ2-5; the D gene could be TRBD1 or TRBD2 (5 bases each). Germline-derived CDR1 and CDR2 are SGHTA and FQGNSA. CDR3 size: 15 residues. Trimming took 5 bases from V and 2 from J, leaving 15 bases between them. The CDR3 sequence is CASSSNFGAQETQYF. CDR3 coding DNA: TGTGCCAGCAGCAGTAATTTCGGGGCACAAGAGACCCAGTACTTC.

CDR3 coding DNA: TGTGCCAGCACCTTACGGGGCACTAATGAAAAACTGTTTTTT. This codes for CASTLRGTNEKLFF. This sequence joins TRBV6-1 and TRBJ1-4, with D possibly TRBD1 on 5 matching bases. Germline-derived CDR1 and CDR2 are MNHNS and SASEGT. The CDR3 is made up of 14 amino acids. V lost 7 bases, J lost 2 bases, and 11 bases lay in between.

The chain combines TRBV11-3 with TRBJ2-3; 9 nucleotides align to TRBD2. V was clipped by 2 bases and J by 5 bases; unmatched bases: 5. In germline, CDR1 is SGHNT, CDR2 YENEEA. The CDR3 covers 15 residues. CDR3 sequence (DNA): TGTGCCAGCAGCTTAAGCGGGAGGTGGATAGATACGCAGTATTTT. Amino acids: CASSLSGRWIDTQYF.

CDR3 sequence reads: CSVSLAADTQYF. The CDR3 nucleotides are TGCAGCGTTTCCCTAGCAGCAGATACGCAGTATTTT. The chain recombines TRBV29-1 with TRBJ2-3, with D possibly TRBD2 on 5 matching bases. The length of the CDR3 is 12 residues. V dropped 5 bases and J dropped 4 bases, with 10 bases sitting between them. From germline, CDR1 is SQVTM and CDR2 ANQGSEA.

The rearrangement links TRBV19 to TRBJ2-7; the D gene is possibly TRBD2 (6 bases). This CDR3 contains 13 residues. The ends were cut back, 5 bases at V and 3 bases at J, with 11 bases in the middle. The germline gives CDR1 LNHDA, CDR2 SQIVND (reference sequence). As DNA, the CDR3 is TGTGCCAGTAGTTGGAGGGTAGGCTACGAGCAGTACTTC. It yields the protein CASSWRVGYEQYF. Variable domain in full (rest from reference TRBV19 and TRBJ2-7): DGGITQSPKYLFRKEGQNVTLSCEQNLNHDAMYWYRQDPGQGLRLIYYSQIVNDFQKGDIAEGYSVSREKKESFPLTVTSAQKNPTAFYLCASSWRVGYEQYFGPGTRLTVT.

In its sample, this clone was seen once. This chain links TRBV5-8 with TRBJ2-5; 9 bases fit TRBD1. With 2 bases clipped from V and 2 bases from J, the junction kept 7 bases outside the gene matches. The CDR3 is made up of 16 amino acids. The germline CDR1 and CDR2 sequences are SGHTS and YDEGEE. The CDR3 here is CASSFFKGQGQETQYF. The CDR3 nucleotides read TGTGCCAGCAGCTTTTTTAAGGGACAGGGACAAGAGACCCAGTACTTC.

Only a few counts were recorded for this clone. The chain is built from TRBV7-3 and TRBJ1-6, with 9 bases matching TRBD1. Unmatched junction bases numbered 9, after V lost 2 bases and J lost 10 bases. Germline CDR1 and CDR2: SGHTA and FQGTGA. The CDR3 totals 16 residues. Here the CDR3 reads CASSLSRDREGSPLHF. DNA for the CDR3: TGTGCCAGCAGCTTATCCCGGGACAGGGAGGGATCACCCCTCCACTTT.

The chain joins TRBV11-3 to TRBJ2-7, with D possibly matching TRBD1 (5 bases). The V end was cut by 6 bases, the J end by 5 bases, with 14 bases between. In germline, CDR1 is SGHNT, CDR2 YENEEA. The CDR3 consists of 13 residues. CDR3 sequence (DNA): TGTGCCAGCAGAAAGGGGTTCGGAGACGAGCAGTACTTC. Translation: CASRKGFGDEQYF.